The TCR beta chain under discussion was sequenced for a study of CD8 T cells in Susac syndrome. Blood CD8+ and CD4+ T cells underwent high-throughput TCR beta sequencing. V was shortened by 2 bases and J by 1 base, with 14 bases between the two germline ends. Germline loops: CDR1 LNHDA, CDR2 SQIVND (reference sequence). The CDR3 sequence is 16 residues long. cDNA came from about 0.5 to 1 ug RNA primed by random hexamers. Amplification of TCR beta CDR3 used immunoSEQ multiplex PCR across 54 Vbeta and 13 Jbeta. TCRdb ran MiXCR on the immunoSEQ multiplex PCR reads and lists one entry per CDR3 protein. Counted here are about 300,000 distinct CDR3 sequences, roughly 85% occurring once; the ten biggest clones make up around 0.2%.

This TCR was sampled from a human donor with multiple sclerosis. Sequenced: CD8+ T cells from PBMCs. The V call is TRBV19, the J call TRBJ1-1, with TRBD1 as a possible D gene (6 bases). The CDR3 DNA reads TGTGCCAGTAGTATAATTCATAAAGGGGGGAACACTGAAGCTTTCTTT. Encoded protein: CASSIIHKGGNTEAFF.